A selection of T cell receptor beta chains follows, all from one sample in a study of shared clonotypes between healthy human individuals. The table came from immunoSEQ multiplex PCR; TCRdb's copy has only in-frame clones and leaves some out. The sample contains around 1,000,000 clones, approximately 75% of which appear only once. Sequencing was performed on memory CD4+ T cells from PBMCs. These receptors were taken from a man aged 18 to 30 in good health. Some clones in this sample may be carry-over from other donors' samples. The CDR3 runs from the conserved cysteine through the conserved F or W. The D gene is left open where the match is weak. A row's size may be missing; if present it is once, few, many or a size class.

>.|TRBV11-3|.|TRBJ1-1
TGTGCCAGCAGCTTAGTGGGGCAGAACACTGAAGCTTTCTTT
CASSLVGQNTEAFF
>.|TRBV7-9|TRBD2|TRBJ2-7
TGTGCCAGCAGCTCCCAAATACTAGCGGGAGGCACCTACGAGCAGTACTTC
CASSSQILAGGTYEQYF
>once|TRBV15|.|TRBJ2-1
TGTGCCACCAGCAGAGATTATTCGGCGGGATTCGGCAATGAGCAGTTCTTC
CATSRDYSAGFGNEQFF
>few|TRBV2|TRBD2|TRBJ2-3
TGTGCCAGCAGTCGTCCTAGCGGAGCCACAGATACGCAGTATTTT
CASSRPSGATDTQYF
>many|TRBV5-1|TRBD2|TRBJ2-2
TGCGCCAGCAGCTTGGCCCTAGCGGGCAACACCGGGGAGCTGTTTTTT
CASSLALAGNTGELFF
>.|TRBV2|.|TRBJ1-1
TGTGCCAGCAGTGAAAACCAGGGTGGAACAACTGAAGCTTTCTTT
CASSENQGGTTEAFF
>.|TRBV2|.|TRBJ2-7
TGTGCCAGCAGTCTCGACAGGGGCGGGAGCGGATTC
CASSLDRGGSGF
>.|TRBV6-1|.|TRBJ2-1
TGTGCCAGCAGTGAACTGAATGAGCAGTTCTTC
CASSELNEQFF
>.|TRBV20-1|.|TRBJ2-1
TGCAGTGCTGGTTTCACGAATGAGCAGTTCTTC
CSAGFTNEQFF
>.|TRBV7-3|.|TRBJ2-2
TGTGCCAGCGGGGGTTCCGGGGAGCTGTTTTTT
CASGGSGELFF
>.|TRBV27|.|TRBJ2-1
TGTGCCAGCAGTTTTGGGAGGTCGGGCAGGGTCAATGAGCAGTTCTTC
CASSFGRSGRVNEQFF
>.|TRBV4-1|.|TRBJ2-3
TGCGCCAGCAGCCATTCCGGGGGAGGCAGCACAGATACGCAGTATTTT
CASSHSGGGSTDTQYF
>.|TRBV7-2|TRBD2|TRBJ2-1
TGTGCCAGCAGCTCTGGCATTACCTTAGCGGGAGGGCCTTACAATGAGCAGTTCTTC
CASSSGITLAGGPYNEQFF
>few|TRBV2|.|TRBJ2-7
TGTGCCAGCAGGGACAGCTCCTACGAGCAGTACTTC
CASRDSSYEQYF
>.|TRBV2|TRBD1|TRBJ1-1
TGTGCCAGCAGTGACGAGACAGGGCAGAACACTGAAGCTTTCTTT
CASSDETGQNTEAFF
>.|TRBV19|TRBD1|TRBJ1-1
TGTGCCAGTAGGACAGGGGCTCCCTTGAACACTGAAGCTTTCTTT
CASRTGAPLNTEAFF
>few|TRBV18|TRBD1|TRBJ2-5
TGTGCCAGCTCACCAAGGACAGGGGCCGAGACCCAGTACTTC
CASSPRTGAETQYF
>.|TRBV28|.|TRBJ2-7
TGTGCCAGCAGTCCCTTGGGTAGGGAGCAGTACTTC
CASSPLGREQYF
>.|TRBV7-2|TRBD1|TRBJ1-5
TGTGCCAGCAGCCGAACCGGGACAGGGTTTAGTCAGCCCCAGCATTTT
CASSRTGTGFSQPQHF
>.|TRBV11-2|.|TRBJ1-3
TGTGCCAGCAGCTTAGATCTGGGAAACACCATATATTTT
CASSLDLGNTIYF
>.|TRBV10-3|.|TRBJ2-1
TGTGCCATCAGCGGACTAAAGGGCAATGAGCAGTTCTTC
CAISGLKGNEQFF
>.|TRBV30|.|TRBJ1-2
TGTGCCTGGAGTGTCACCAGGGACTATGGCTACACCTTC
CAWSVTRDYGYTF
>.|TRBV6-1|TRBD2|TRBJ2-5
TGTGCCAGCAGCGAGGGACTAGCGCATCAAGAGACCCAGTACTTC
CASSEGLAHQETQYF
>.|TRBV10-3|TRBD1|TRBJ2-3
TGTGCCATCAGTCGGGGACAGGGGACCACAGATACGCAGTATTTT
CAISRGQGTTDTQYF
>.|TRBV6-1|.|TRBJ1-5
TGTGCCAGCAAGGAGGGTCGTTATAGCAATCAGCCCCAGCATTTT
CASKEGRYSNQPQHF
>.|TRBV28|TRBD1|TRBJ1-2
TGTGCCAGCAGTACTCCGGGACAGGCGGACTATGGCTACACCTTC
CASSTPGQADYGYTF
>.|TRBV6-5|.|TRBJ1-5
TGTGCCAGCAGTGTCAGGGCGAGTTATCAGCCCCAGCATTTT
CASSVRASYQPQHF
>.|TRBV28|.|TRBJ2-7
TGTGCCAGCAGTTCCCCCGGGCCGCCCTACGAGCAGTACTTC
CASSSPGPPYEQYF
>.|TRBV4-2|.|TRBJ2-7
TGTGCCAGCAGCCAAGATATCGGCTACGAGCAGTACTTC
CASSQDIGYEQYF
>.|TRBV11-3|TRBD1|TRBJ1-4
TGTGCCAGCAGCCCCCGGGGACAGGGGCTCCTCAGAGGGGAAAAACTGTTTTTT
CASSPRGQGLLRGEKLFF
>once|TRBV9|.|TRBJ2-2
TGTGCCAGCAGCGCGGGACCGGGCACCGGGGAGCTGTTTTTT
CASSAGPGTGELFF
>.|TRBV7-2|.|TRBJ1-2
TGTGCCAGCAGCGACGGCGGTCTAGCTAACTATGGCTACACCTTC
CASSDGGLANYGYTF
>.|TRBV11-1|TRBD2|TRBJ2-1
TGTGCCAGCAGCCGGGGGACTAGCGGGTACAATGAGCAGTTCTTC
CASSRGTSGYNEQFF
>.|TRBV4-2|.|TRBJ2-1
TGTGCCAGCAGCCAAGTTGGACTGGGGGAGCAGTTCTTC
CASSQVGLGEQFF
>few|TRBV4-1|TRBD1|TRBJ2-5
TGCGCCAGCAGCCAAGACCCGGACAGGATAGAGACCCAGTACTTC
CASSQDPDRIETQYF
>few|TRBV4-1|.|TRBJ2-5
TGCGCCAGCAGCCAAGGCGGGGTAGAGACCCAGTACTTC
CASSQGGVETQYF
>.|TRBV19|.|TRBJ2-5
TGTGCCAGTAATATGGGGGATTTAGGGCAAGAGACCCAGTACTTC
CASNMGDLGQETQYF
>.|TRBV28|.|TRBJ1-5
TGTGCCAGCAGACCCCAAAGCGGGGCGGGCAATCAGCCCCAGCATTTT
CASRPQSGAGNQPQHF
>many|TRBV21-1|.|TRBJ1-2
TGTGCCAGCAGCAAAAAGGGGGGGCTCCCCAGATTCATCCCCTATGGCTACACCTTC
CASSKKGGLPRFIPYGYTF
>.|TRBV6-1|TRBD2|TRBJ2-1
TGTGCCAGCAGTGAACTCCTAGCGGGATTGAAGCAGTTCTTC
CASSELLAGLKQFF
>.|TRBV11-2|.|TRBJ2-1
TGTGCCAGCAGCCGACCGTTTGGCAGGAGACTTCGGAATGAGCAGTTCTTC
CASSRPFGRRLRNEQFF
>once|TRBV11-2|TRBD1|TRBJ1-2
TGTGCCAGCAGCCCCAGACCGAAAGGGACAGTAGGCTATGGCTACACCTTC
CASSPRPKGTVGYGYTF
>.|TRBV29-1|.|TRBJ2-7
TGCAGCGTTGAAAACCACTGGGGTTCGGGTGAGCAGTACTTC
CSVENHWGSGEQYF
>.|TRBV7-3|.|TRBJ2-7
TGTGCCAGCAGCGCAGGCCCAGGATTCGAGCAGTACTTC
CASSAGPGFEQYF
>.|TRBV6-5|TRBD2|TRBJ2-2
TGTGCCACCCGGACTAGCGGAAACACCGGGGAGCTGTTTTTT
CATRTSGNTGELFF